A selection of T cell receptor beta chains follows, all from one sample in a study of CD8 T cells in Susac syndrome. One entry per CDR3 protein, called by TCRdb with MiXCR from the immunoSEQ multiplex PCR reads. Among 180,000 or so distinct CDR3 sequences listed, roughly 95% were seen once. Sample: CD4+ T cells from PBMCs. The receptors were sampled from a human donor with multiple sclerosis. CDR3s include the opening cysteine and the closing phenylalanine or tryptophan. Each record gives: clone size, V gene, J gene, D gene, CDR3 DNA, CDR3 protein. A D gene is named only where the DNA matches it firmly. Only part of the rows carry a size: once, few, many, or a class if the clone is expanded.

>-|TRBV3-1|TRBJ2-2|-
TGTGCCAGCAGTCCTTGGAACACCGGGGAGCTGTTTTTT
CASSPWNTGELFF
>-|TRBV29-1|TRBJ2-3|-
TGCAGCGTTGTAGGCGGGGGCTACACAGATACGCAGTATTTT
CSVVGGGYTDTQYF
>once|TRBV3-1|TRBJ2-7|TRBD2
TGTGCCAGCAGCCCACCAGTAGCGGGTTCCTACGAGCAGTACTTC
CASSPPVAGSYEQYF
>once|TRBV20-1|TRBJ1-1|-
TGCAGTGCTGGCCCCCCGGACAGGAACACTGAAGCTTTCTTT
CSAGPPDRNTEAFF
>-|TRBV9|TRBJ2-1|TRBD2
TGTGCCAGCAGCGCCCCCCTAGCGGGATCTAGTGAGCAGTTCTTC
CASSAPLAGSSEQFF
>-|TRBV29-1|TRBJ1-5|-
TGCAGCGTTGTGTCGGATAGCAATCAGCCCCAGCATTTT
CSVVSDSNQPQHF
>-|TRBV9|TRBJ1-2|-
TGTGCCAGCAGCGTTTACGGGGTGGTTGGCTACACCTTC
CASSVYGVVGYTF
>-|TRBV4-2|TRBJ1-5|-
TGTGCCAGCAGCCAGAAGGACTCCCGCCAGCCCCAGCATTTT
CASSQKDSRQPQHF
>-|TRBV27|TRBJ1-2|TRBD1
TGTGCCAGCAGTTTAACGGGACAGGGTAATACCTTC
CASSLTGQGNTF
>-|TRBV12-3/TRBV12-4|TRBJ2-3|-
TGTGCCAGCAGTTTTACACCAATTACCCGGGATACGCAGTATTTT
CASSFTPITRDTQYF
>once|TRBV3-1|TRBJ1-2|-
TGTGCCAGCAGCCAAGTAGGCGGGGGCTACACCTTC
CASSQVGGGYTF
>-|TRBV20-1|TRBJ2-3|TRBD1
TGCAGTGCTCGACAGGGGGACTTAACAAATACGCAGTATTTT
CSARQGDLTNTQYF
>-|TRBV12-3/TRBV12-4|TRBJ2-3|-
TGTGCCAGCAGGGGAACGCAGTATTTT
CASRGTQYF
>-|TRBV3-1|TRBJ1-1|TRBD1
TGTGCCAGCAGCCACTGGACAGGGATAAGGATCGACACTGAAGCTTTCTTT
CASSHWTGIRIDTEAFF
>-|TRBV18|TRBJ1-2|-
TGTGCCAGCTCGCAAATCGTTAACTATGGCTACACCTTC
CASSQIVNYGYTF
>-|TRBV12-3/TRBV12-4|TRBJ1-6|-
TGTGCCAGCCAGGCTACGCGGAGTTCACCCCTCCACTTT
CASQATRSSPLHF
>-|TRBV5-1|TRBJ2-5|-
TGCGCCAGCAGCACCACAAAAGTTCAAGAGACCCAGTACTTC
CASSTTKVQETQYF
>-|TRBV30|TRBJ2-5|TRBD2
TGTGCCTGGATGACTAGCGGGGGGGCTTGGGAGACCCAGTACTTC
CAWMTSGGAWETQYF
>-|TRBV4-2|TRBJ2-1|-
TGTGCCAGCAGCCAAGACTTTACTGTCGGTGGTGAGCAGTTCTTC
CASSQDFTVGGEQFF
>-|TRBV7-9|TRBJ2-3|-
TGTGCCAGCAGCTTACTAGATGCACACACAGATACGCAGTATTTT
CASSLLDAHTDTQYF
>-|TRBV30|TRBJ1-1|-
TGTGCCTGGAGTGTACTGGGGGGAACTGAAGCTTTCTTT
CAWSVLGGTEAFF
>-|TRBV2|TRBJ1-2|TRBD1
TGTGCCAGCAGTGAGAACAGGGGCATTAACTATGGCTACACCTTC
CASSENRGINYGYTF
>-|TRBV9|TRBJ2-6|TRBD1
TGTGCCAGCAGCGGACAGGGTGACAACGTCCTGACTTTC
CASSGQGDNVLTF
>-|TRBV20-1|TRBJ1-1|-
TGCAGTGCTTCTAACGGGGGCCAGTTGAACACTGAAGCTTTCTTT
CSASNGGQLNTEAFF
>-|TRBV27|TRBJ1-5|TRBD1
TGTGCCAGCAGTTTAAGGCCCCCAGACAGGGTGAATCAGCCCCAGCATTTT
CASSLRPPDRVNQPQHF
>-|TRBV12-3/TRBV12-4|TRBJ2-4|TRBD1
TGTGCCAGCTCCGGGGCAGGGGGAAACATTCAGTACTTC
CASSGAGGNIQYF
>-|TRBV6-1|TRBJ1-6|-
TGTGCCAGCAGTCTCCGTCTCCGGGCGGCGGATTCACCCCTCCACTTT
CASSLRLRAADSPLHF
>-|TRBV20-1|TRBJ2-5|TRBD2
TGCAGTGCTAGAGATTACGGGAGGGAGACCCAGTACTTC
CSARDYGRETQYF
>-|TRBV20-1|TRBJ2-1|-
TGCAGTGCTAGACTCACGGGGGATGAGCAGTTCTTC
CSARLTGDEQFF
>-|TRBV5-1|TRBJ1-4|TRBD1
TGCGCCAGCAGCTTGTTGGGACAGGCGCGGGAAAAACTGTTTTTT
CASSLLGQAREKLFF
>-|TRBV3-1|TRBJ2-2|-
TGTGCCAGCAGCCAAGATAGGCAGGGACCGAACACCGGGGAGCTGTTTTTT
CASSQDRQGPNTGELFF
>-|TRBV5-4|TRBJ2-5|-
TGTGCCAGCAGCTTACCGACTAGTTCAGAGACCCAGTACTTC
CASSLPTSSETQYF
>-|TRBV14|TRBJ2-5|-
TGTGCCAGCAGCCTGACGACTTGGTACCAAGAGACCCAGTACTTC
CASSLTTWYQETQYF
>-|TRBV3-1|TRBJ2-3|-
TGTGCCAGCGCCGCGGGACGCGGCACAGATACGCAGTATTTT
CASAAGRGTDTQYF
>-|TRBV2|TRBJ2-7|TRBD2
TGTGCCAGTAGCGGGAGAAGGTACGAGCAGTACTTC
CASSGRRYEQYF
>once|TRBV12-3/TRBV12-4|TRBJ1-2|TRBD1
TGTGCCAGCAGGGGACAGGGGGATGGCTACACCTTC
CASRGQGDGYTF
>-|TRBV5-4|TRBJ1-5|-
TGTGCCAGCAGCTTGGACAGCTCGGGGGGGCCCCAGCATTTT
CASSLDSSGGPQHF
>-|TRBV5-1|TRBJ2-5|-
TGCGCCAGCAGCTACGAGACAGGTCCCCAAGAGACCCAGTACTTC
CASSYETGPQETQYF
>-|TRBV5-4|TRBJ1-6|-
TGTGCCAGCAGCCGTGACGACCCCGGGGCCAATTCACCCCTCCACTTT
CASSRDDPGANSPLHF
>-|TRBV5-1|TRBJ1-2|-
TGCGCCAGCAGCTTGTCAGAGAACTATGGCTACACCTTC
CASSLSENYGYTF
>-|TRBV3-1|TRBJ2-3|-
TGTGCCAGCAGCCATACTCGGCTTGCCAGTGCAGATACGCAGTATTTT
CASSHTRLASADTQYF
>-|TRBV3-1|TRBJ2-1|-
TGTGCCAGCAGCCAATCAATTAGCCCTCCCGGTGATGAGCAGTTCTTC
CASSQSISPPGDEQFF
>-|TRBV18|TRBJ2-7|-
TGTGCCAGCTCACCTCGGACAGAGGCCTACGAGCAGTACTTC
CASSPRTEAYEQYF
>-|TRBV27|TRBJ1-1|TRBD1
TGTGCCAGCAGAACGACAGGGGCCATTGAAGCTTTCTTT
CASRTTGAIEAFF
>-|TRBV20-1|TRBJ1-2|-
TGCAGTGCTAGAGGGCAGAGTAACTATGGCTACACCTTC
CSARGQSNYGYTF
>-|TRBV5-4|TRBJ2-3|TRBD2
TGTGCCAGCAGCTTGACGAGCGGGAAGGATACGCAGTATTTT
CASSLTSGKDTQYF
>-|TRBV12-3/TRBV12-4|TRBJ1-2|-
TGTGCCAGCACCGACAGCTCCTATGGCTACACCTTC
CASTDSSYGYTF
>-|TRBV29-1|TRBJ2-5|-
TGCAGCGTTGAGGGACAAAGGGGGAAAGAGACCCAGTACTTC
CSVEGQRGKETQYF
>once|TRBV12-3/TRBV12-4|TRBJ2-7|-
TGTGCCAGCAGCCCACAGGCCCTGGCAGCTTACGAGCAGTACTTC
CASSPQALAAYEQYF
>-|TRBV7-3|TRBJ1-1|-
TGTGCCAGCTCCCCGGCGGGGGAGAACACTGAAGCTTTCTTT
CASSPAGENTEAFF
>once|TRBV29-1|TRBJ2-1|-
TGCAGCGTTGAGGGGATACCCTACAATGAGCAGTTCTTC
CSVEGIPYNEQFF
>-|TRBV29-1|TRBJ1-5|-
TGCAGCGTTGCGTCGGGGTATAGCAATCAGCCCCAGCATTTT
CSVASGYSNQPQHF
>-|TRBV7-9|TRBJ1-2|-
TGTGCCAGCAGCTACTCGACAGGAATGATCGGGGGCTACACCTTC
CASSYSTGMIGGYTF